Following are 32 T cell receptor beta chains from one sample sequenced in a study of CD8+ T cells in alopecia areata. This sample's treatment: oral pan-JAK inhibitor, 5-10 mg twice daily. Extracted from the samples, RNA was reverse transcribed into cDNA to serve as the sequencing template. Assay: immunoSEQ multiplex PCR; the TCRdb copy retains only in-frame clones and omits some. The sample holds a few hundred thousand clones; more than 30% are singletons and the top ten take just under 0.5%. The sample was CD4+ T cells sorted from blood, taken at approximately week 34, from a patient treated with tofacitinib. The receptor set was obtained from a human donor with alopecia areata.

V usage is TRBV6-5 and J usage is TRBJ1-1; 8 positions agree with TRBD1. The length of the CDR3 is 13 residues. V gave up 6 bases and J gave up 4 bases; unmatched junction bases: 4. The germline CDR1 and CDR2 sequences are MNHEY and SVGAGI. The CDR3 region has the DNA TGTGCCAGCAGGTTACAGGGGGGCACTGAAGCTTTCTTT. Its translation is CASRLQGGTEAFF.

The chain combines TRBV5-6 with TRBJ1-4, with D uncertain. The CDR3 runs 15 residues. In germline, CDR1 is SGHDT, CDR2 YYEEEE. V lost 3 bases and J lost 7, with 16 bases in between. CDR3: CASSSRGRGGEKLFF. Written as DNA, the CDR3 is TGTGCCAGCAGCTCTCGGGGTCGTGGCGGTGAAAAACTGTTTTTT. The whole variable domain, remainder taken from reference TRBV5-6 and TRBJ1-4, is DAGVTQSPTHLIKTRGQQVTLRCSPKSGHDTVSWYQQALGQGPQFIFQYYEEEERQRGNFPDRFSGHQFPNYSSELNVNALLLGDSALYLCASSSRGRGGEKLFFGSGTQLSVL.

The rearrangement links TRBV7-9 to TRBJ2-1, with unresolved D. V gave up 1 base and J gave up 9 bases, with 7 bases separating them. Germline-derived CDR1 and CDR2 are SEHNR and FQNEAQ (reference sequence). The CDR3 consists of 12 residues. The CDR3 DNA follows: TGTGCCAGCAGCTTAGTGGACGCTGAGCAGTTCTTC. Translated: CASSLVDAEQFF.

This chain joins TRBV6-5 and TRBJ2-7, with no clear D. Looked up from germline, CDR1 is MNHEY and CDR2 is SVGAGI. This CDR3 comprises 12 residues. Deletions cut 0 bases from V and 5 bases from J, with 5 bases between. The CDR3 region is CASSYSAHEQYF. The CDR3, as DNA: TGTGCCAGCAGTTACTCAGCCCACGAGCAGTACTTC.

The rearrangement links TRBV6-5 to TRBJ2-7; 10 bases match TRBD1. After removal of 2 bases from V and 4 bases from J, the junction contained 8 bases not matched to a gene. CDR1 and CDR2 (germline): MNHEY, SVGAGI. The length of the CDR3 is 16 residues. The CDR3: CASSYTGGQGSYEQYF. The CDR3 nucleotides are TGTGCCAGCAGTTACACGGGGGGACAGGGGTCGTACGAGCAGTACTTC.

This rearrangement joins TRBV21-1 to TRBJ1-2; the table assigns TRBD1, which was not confirmed against the DNA. TRBV21-1 represents a pseudogene. This CDR3 contains 13 residues. The CDR3 protein is CASRDRDGRGYTF. CDR3 coding DNA: TGTGCCAGCAGGGACAGGGATGGAAGGGGCTACACCTTC.

The V call is TRBV30, the J call TRBJ2-3; 7 nucleotides line up with TRBD1. The trim removed 1 base at V and 2 bases at J, leaving 6 bases unmatched. The V gene's germline CDR1 is GTSNPN and CDR2 SVGIG (reference sequence). There are 15 residues in the CDR3. DNA of the CDR3: TGTGCCTGGAGTGGCCGACAGGGCACCACAGATACGCAGTATTTT. As protein: CAWSGRQGTTDTQYF.

The chain has TRBV11-2 and TRBJ2-3; D is ambiguous. This CDR3 has 16 residues. CDR1 SGHAT and CDR2 FQNNGV come from the germline V gene. V shed 0 bases and J shed 4 bases, with 14 bases lying between them. The CDR3 is CASSLDLGRIADTQYF. CDR3 DNA sequence: TGTGCCAGCAGCTTAGACCTAGGGCGGATAGCAGATACGCAGTATTTT.

The chain is built from TRBV7-2 and TRBJ1-2; D unresolved. Germline V gene sequence: CDR1 SGHTA, CDR2 FQGNSA. Trimming cost V 0 bases and J 7 bases, with 9 bases left between them. The CDR3 contains 13 residues. CDR3 DNA: TGTGCCAGCAGCTTAGCGACCCTACGTGGCTACACCTTC. This sequence encodes CASSLATLRGYTF. Supplemented by reference TRBV7-2 and TRBJ1-2, the full variable domain reads GAGVSQSPSNKVTEKGKDVELRCDPISGHTALYWYRQSLGQGLEFLIYFQGNSAPDKSGLPSDRFSAERTGGSVSTLTIQRTQQEDSAVYLCASSLATLRGYTFGSGTRLTVV.

This chain connects TRBV30 to TRBJ1-2; D gene unclear. This CDR3 is built from 13 residues. Germline CDR1 and CDR2: GTSNPN and SVGIG (reference sequence). Trimming removed 0 bases at V and 2 bases at J, with 7 bases between. The DNA of the CDR3 is TGTGCCTGGAGTGTGAAGGAAAACTATGGCTACACCTTC. Amino acids: CAWSVKENYGYTF.

The chain carries TRBV29-1 and TRBJ1-1, with D hard to call. The CDR3 extends over 12 amino acids. From germline, CDR1 is SQVTM and CDR2 ANQGSEA. V was clipped by 4 bases and J by 8 bases, with 14 bases between them. CDR3 coding DNA: TGCAGCGTTGCAGACCGCCCTCTCGAAGCTTTCTTT. Translated: CSVADRPLEAFF.

In this sample, this clone turned up once. V and J are TRBV29-1 and TRBJ2-3; 7 bases are shared with TRBD2. Per the germline V gene, CDR1 is SQVTM and CDR2 is ANQGSEA. Trimming cost V 6 bases and J 1 base; bases outside gene matches: 13. The CDR3 has 16 amino acids. This chain's CDR3 is CSVSGTIPRGTDTQYF. CDR3 sequence (DNA): TGCAGCGTGTCAGGGACTATACCCCGTGGCACAGATACGCAGTATTTT.

This clone was seen a few times. The sample carries other DNA sequences with the same CDR3. The chain carries TRBV30 and TRBJ2-2; the D is unclear. V lost 2 bases and J lost 1, with 2 bases in between. The CDR3 length is 12 residues. CDR1 and CDR2 from the germline V gene are GTSNPN and SVGIG (reference sequence). CDR3 DNA sequence: TGTGCCTGGAGTTTGAACACCGGGGAGCTGTTTTTT. Protein sequence: CAWSLNTGELFF.

The J gene is TRBJ2-2, the V gene TRBV5-1; 10 bases are shared with TRBD2. Germline CDR1 is SGHRS and CDR2 is YFSETQ. V shed 5 bases, J shed 4 bases, and the junction held 8 bases outside the gene matches. The CDR3 contains 16 residues. The CDR3 region is CASREWTSGVTGELFF. The DNA for the CDR3 is TGCGCCAGCAGGGAATGGACTAGCGGTGTCACCGGGGAGCTGTTTTTT.

The chain has TRBV4-1 and TRBJ2-1, with TRBD2 matching over 13 bases. This CDR3 contains 18 residues. Germline V gene data show CDR1 as MGHRA and CDR2 as YSYEKL. The V and J ends lost 3 bases and 4 bases, in that order; junction bases with no gene match: 9. The CDR3 loop is CASSQDTGLAGIYNEQFF. The CDR3, as DNA: TGCGCCAGCAGCCAGGACACGGGACTAGCGGGAATATACAATGAGCAGTTCTTC.

This clone was detected a few times. The rearrangement joins TRBV2 to TRBJ2-7, with D perhaps being TRBD1 or TRBD2 (5 bases each). CDR1 is SNHLY, CDR2 FYNNEI, per germline. The length of the CDR3 is 14 residues. V lost 0 bases and J lost 0, with 6 bases in between. As DNA, the CDR3 is TGTGCCAGCAGTGAAGCGGGGGTCTCCTACGAGCAGTACTTC. This sequence encodes CASSEAGVSYEQYF.

The V gene is TRBV30, the J gene TRBJ1-2; D uncertain. Germline loops: CDR1 GTSNPN, CDR2 SVGIG (reference sequence). Trimming removed 1 base from V and 8 bases from J, with 8 bases in between. This CDR3 has 11 residues. Here the CDR3 DNA reads TGTGCCTGGAGTGAGGGAAAAGGCTACACCTTC. Its protein product is CAWSEGKGYTF.

This clone appeared a few times. The chain links TRBV5-6 to TRBJ1-1; D not certain. The germline gives CDR1 SGHDT, CDR2 YYEEEE. The CDR3 has 14 residues. V dropped 3 bases and J dropped 1 base, with 10 bases sitting between them. CDR3 in DNA: TGTGCCAGCAGCTCTGGGTTGTGGAACACTGAAGCTTTCTTT. This encodes CASSSGLWNTEAFF.

This clone turned up a few times. The chain uses TRBV15 and TRBJ1-2; D is possibly TRBD1 (5 bases). The germline gives CDR1 LNHNV, CDR2 YYDKDF (reference sequence). Trimming cost V 5 bases and J 1 base, with 14 bases left between them. The CDR3 length is 15 residues. In DNA, the CDR3 is TGTGCCACCAGCGCCAGGGTTTTGGGTAACTATGGCTACACCTTC. This sequence encodes CATSARVLGNYGYTF.

The chain links TRBV30 to TRBJ1-1; the D gene is possibly TRBD1 (5 bases). The ends were cut back, 3 bases at V and 2 bases at J, with 16 bases in the middle. Germline assignment: CDR1 GTSNPN and CDR2 SVGIG (reference sequence). The CDR3 is 15 amino acids. The CDR3 loop reads CAWRFGGASNTEAFF. The CDR3 DNA sequence: TGTGCCTGGAGATTTGGTGGGGCTTCAAACACTGAAGCTTTCTTT.

The chain combines TRBV5-5 with TRBJ2-5; tentative D call: TRBD1 (7 bases). The germline V gene has CDR1 SGHKS and CDR2 YYEKEE (reference sequence). This CDR3 comprises 16 residues. V lost 0 bases to trimming and J lost 4 bases, with 16 bases between them. The CDR3 DNA reads as TGTGCCAGCAGCTTGGCCGCAGGGGGGAGTGGAGAGACCCAGTACTTC. Amino acids: CASSLAAGGSGETQYF. The variable domain in full, with the rest retrieved from reference TRBV5-5 and TRBJ2-5, is DAGVTQSPTHLIKTRGQQVTLRCSPISGHKSVSWYQQVLGQGPQFIFQYYEKEERGRGNFPDRFSARQFPNYSSELNVNALLLGDSALYLCASSLAAGGSGETQYFGPGTRLLVL.

V is TRBV4-1 and J is TRBJ2-5; no clear D gene. CDR3 length equals 11 residues. Trimming took off 1 base at V and 7 bases at J, with 4 bases between the two ends. Looked up from germline, CDR1 is MGHRA and CDR2 is YSYEKL. In nucleotides, the CDR3 is TGCGCCAGCAGCCAAGCTGGGACCCAGTACTTC. It translates to CASSQAGTQYF.

The V call is TRBV4-1, the J call TRBJ1-3; TRBD1 matches at 8 bases. The V and J ends lost 3 bases and 0 bases, in that order; junction bases with no gene match: 10. Germline lookup yields CDR1 MGHRA and CDR2 YSYEKL. The length of the CDR3 is 18 residues. CDR3 residues: CASSQVALGQGSGNTIYF. CDR3 bases: TGCGCCAGCAGCCAGGTGGCTCTCGGACAGGGCTCTGGAAACACCATATATTTT.

To note about this clone: Sequence at one end of the junction differs from germline and may be a read error. This rearrangement joins TRBV7-7 to TRBJ2-7; D perhaps matches TRBD2 (6 bases). Germline loops: CDR1 SSHAT, CDR2 FNYEAQ (reference sequence). This CDR3 region has 14 residues. The CDR3 DNA reads as TGTGCTAGCAGCCCCCAGGGACTGCTCTACGAGCAGTACTTC. Translating gives CASSPQGLLYEQYF. The complete variable domain, with remaining parts taken from reference TRBV7-7 and TRBJ2-7, reads GAGVSQSPRYKVTKRGQDVTLRCDPISSHATLYWYQQALGQGPEFLTYFNYEAQPDKSGLPSDRFSAERPEGSISTLTIQRTEQRDSAMYRCASSPQGLLYEQYFGPGTRLTVT.

This sequence joins TRBV30 and TRBJ2-7; possible D gene TRBD2, 5 bases. Germline CDR1 GTSNPN, CDR2 SVGIG (reference sequence). Deletions cut 4 bases from V and 3 bases from J, with 10 bases between. The CDR3 is made up of 12 amino acids. Written as DNA, the CDR3 is TGTGCCTGGACGAACGGGAACTACGAGCAGTACTTC. Its protein product is CAWTNGNYEQYF.

This rearrangement joins TRBV5-1 to TRBJ1-2; D is unclear. The CDR3 is 14 residues long. V lost 1 base and J lost 5, with 12 bases in between. Per germline, CDR1 SGHRS and CDR2 YFSETQ. CDR3 bases: TGCGCCAGCAGCTTGACGAGGGATGGGTATGGCTACACCTTC. Its translation is CASSLTRDGYGYTF.

V and J are TRBV7-9 and TRBJ2-3; possibly TRBD1 or TRBD2 for D (5 bases each). V lost 5 bases to trimming and J lost 1 base, with 10 bases between them. Germline lookup yields CDR1 SEHNR and CDR2 FQNEAQ (reference sequence). The CDR3 loop spans 14 amino acids. In DNA, the CDR3 is TGTGCCAGCAGCCAGGGACGGGGCACAGATACGCAGTATTTT. Protein product: CASSQGRGTDTQYF.

This clone was observed a handful of times. The genes are TRBV29-1 and TRBJ1-6, with a tentative D call TRBD1 (6 bases). V gave up 8 bases and J gave up 0 bases, with 14 bases separating them. The CDR3 sequence is 15 residues long. The germline gives CDR1 SQVTM, CDR2 ANQGSEA. CDR3 residues: CSTNQGSSYNSPLHF. CDR3 in DNA: TGCAGCACTAACCAGGGGAGCTCCTATAATTCACCCCTCCACTTT.

This clone was counted between two and nine times. CDR3 bases: TGTGCCAGCAGCTTAATGGGACAGGGAATGAACACCGGGGAGCTGTTTTTT. This codes for CASSLMGQGMNTGELFF. The genes are TRBV7-3 and TRBJ2-2, with TRBD1 matching 9 bases. The V gene's germline CDR1 is SGHTA and CDR2 FQGTGA. The CDR3 is 17 residues long. V gave up 1 base and J gave up 1 base; unmatched junction bases: 4.

The chain combines TRBV30 with TRBJ2-1; D remains unclear. V lost 2 bases and J lost 1, with 6 bases in between. Looked up from germline, CDR1 is GTSNPN and CDR2 is SVGIG (reference sequence). The CDR3 length is 13 residues. CDR3 nucleotide sequence: TGTGCCTGGAGTACAGATTCCTACAATGAGCAGTTCTTC. Protein product: CAWSTDSYNEQFF.

V is TRBV15 and J is TRBJ1-5, with 10 bases identical to TRBD1. CDR3 length: 16 amino acids. Unmatched junction bases numbered 8, after V lost 3 bases and J lost 6 bases. Germline V gives CDR1 LNHNV, CDR2 YYDKDF (reference sequence). The CDR3 loop reads CATSSRDRGSGQPQHF. The DNA for the CDR3 is TGTGCCACCAGCAGCCGGGACAGGGGATCGGGTCAGCCCCAGCATTTT.

This clone turned up a few times. For the CDR3, the DNA is TGTGCCAGCAGCTTAGATGGAGCAGGGAGGTACACTGAAGCTTTCTTT. Amino acid sequence: CASSLDGAGRYTEAFF. V usage is TRBV11-2 and J usage is TRBJ1-1; TRBD1 might be the D (5 bases). Trimming stripped 0 bases from V and 3 bases from J, with 14 bases between. CDR1 is SGHAT and CDR2 is FQNNGV in the germline V gene. This CDR3 has 16 residues.